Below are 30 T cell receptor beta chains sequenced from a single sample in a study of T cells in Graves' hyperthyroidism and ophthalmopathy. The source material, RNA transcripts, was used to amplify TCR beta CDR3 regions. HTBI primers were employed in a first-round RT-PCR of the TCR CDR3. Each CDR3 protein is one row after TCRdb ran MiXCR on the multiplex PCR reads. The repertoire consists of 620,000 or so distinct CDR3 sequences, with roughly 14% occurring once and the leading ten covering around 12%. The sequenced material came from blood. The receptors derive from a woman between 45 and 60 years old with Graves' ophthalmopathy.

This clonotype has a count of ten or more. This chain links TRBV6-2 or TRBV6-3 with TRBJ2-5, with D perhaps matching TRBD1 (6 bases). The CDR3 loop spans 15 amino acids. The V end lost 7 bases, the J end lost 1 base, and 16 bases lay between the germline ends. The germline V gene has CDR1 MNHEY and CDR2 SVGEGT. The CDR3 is CASTKGQNLQETQYF. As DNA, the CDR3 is TGTGCCAGCACCAAAGGACAGAACCTCCAAGAGACCCAGTACTTC.

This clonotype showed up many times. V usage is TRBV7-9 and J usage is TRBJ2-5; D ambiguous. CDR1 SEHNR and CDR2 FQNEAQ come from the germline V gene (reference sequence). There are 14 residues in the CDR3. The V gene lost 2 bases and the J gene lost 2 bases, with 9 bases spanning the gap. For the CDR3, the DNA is TGTGCCAGCAGCTTAAATCGGAAGCAAGAGACCCAGTACTTC. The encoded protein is CASSLNRKQETQYF.

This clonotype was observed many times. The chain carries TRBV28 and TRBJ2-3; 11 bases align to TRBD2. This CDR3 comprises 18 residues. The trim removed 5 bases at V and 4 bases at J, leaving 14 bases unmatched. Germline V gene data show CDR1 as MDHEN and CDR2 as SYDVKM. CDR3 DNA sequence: TGTGCCAGCAGTACGGGACTAGCGGAAAGCCCTGGCCCAGATACGCAGTATTTT. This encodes CASSTGLAESPGPDTQYF.

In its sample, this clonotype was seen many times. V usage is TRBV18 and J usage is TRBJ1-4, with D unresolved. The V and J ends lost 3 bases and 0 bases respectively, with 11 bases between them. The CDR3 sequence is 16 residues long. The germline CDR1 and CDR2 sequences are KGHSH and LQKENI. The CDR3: CASSPTANPTNEKLFF. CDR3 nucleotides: TGTGCCAGCTCACCGACGGCTAACCCAACTAATGAAAAACTGTTTTTT. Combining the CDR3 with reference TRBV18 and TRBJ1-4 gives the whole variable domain NAGVMQNPRHLVRRRGQEARLRCSPMKGHSHVYWYRQLPEEGLKFMVYLQKENIIDESGMPKERFSAEFPKEGPSILRIQQVVRGDSAAYFCASSPTANPTNEKLFFGSGTQLSVL.

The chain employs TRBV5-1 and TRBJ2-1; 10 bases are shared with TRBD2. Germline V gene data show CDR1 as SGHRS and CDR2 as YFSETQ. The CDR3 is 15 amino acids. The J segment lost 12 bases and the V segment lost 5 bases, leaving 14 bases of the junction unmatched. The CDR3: CASRPPGLALGGQFF. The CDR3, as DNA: TGCGCCAGCAGGCCTCCGGGACTAGCGCTAGGGGGGCAGTTCTTC.

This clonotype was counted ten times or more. The CDR3 DNA is TGTGCCAAACCCCGGACGACAGGGAGAATCCCGACTCACCAAGTGAGGGATGAGCAGTTCTTC. It encodes CAKPRTTGRIPTHQVRDEQFF. The chain employs TRBV7-9 and TRBJ2-1, with 7 bases matching TRBD1. The CDR3 has 21 amino acids. CDR1 SEHNR and CDR2 FQNEAQ come from the germline V gene (reference sequence). J was trimmed by 8 bases and V by 10 bases; bases with no gene match: 35.

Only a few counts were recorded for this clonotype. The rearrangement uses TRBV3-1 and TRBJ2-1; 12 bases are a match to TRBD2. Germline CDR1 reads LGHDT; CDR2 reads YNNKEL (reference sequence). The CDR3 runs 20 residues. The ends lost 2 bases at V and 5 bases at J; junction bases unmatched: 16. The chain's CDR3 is CASSQPRLAGARGTHNEQFF. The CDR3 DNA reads TGTGCCAGCAGCCAACCTAGACTAGCGGGAGCCCGAGGGACCCACAATGAGCAGTTCTTC.

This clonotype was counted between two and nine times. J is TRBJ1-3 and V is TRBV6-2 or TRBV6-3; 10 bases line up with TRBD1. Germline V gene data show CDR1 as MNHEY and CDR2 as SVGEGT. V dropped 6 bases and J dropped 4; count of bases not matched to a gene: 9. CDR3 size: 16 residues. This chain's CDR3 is CASSQTGGAGGNTIYF. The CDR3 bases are TGTGCCAGCAGCCAGACAGGGGGCGCGGGAGGAAACACCATATATTTT.

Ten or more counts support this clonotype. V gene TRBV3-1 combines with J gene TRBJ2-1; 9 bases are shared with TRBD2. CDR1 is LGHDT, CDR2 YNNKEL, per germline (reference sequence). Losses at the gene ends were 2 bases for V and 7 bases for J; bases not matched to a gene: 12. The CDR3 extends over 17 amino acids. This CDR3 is CASSQRGSAGGPNEQFF. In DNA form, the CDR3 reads TGTGCCAGCAGCCAAAGGGGATCGGCGGGAGGGCCGAATGAGCAGTTCTTC.

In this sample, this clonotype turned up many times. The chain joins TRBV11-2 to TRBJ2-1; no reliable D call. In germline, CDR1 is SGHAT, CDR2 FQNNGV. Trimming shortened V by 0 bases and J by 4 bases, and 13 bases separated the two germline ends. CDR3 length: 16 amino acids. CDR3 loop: CASSLDTRLQYNEQFF. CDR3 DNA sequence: TGTGCCAGCAGCTTAGATACCAGGCTACAATACAATGAGCAGTTCTTC.

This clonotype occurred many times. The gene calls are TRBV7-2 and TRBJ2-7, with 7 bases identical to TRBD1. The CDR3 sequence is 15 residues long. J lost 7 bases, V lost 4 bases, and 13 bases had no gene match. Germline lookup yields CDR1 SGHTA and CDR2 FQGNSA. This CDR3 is CASSSLTGARGEQYF. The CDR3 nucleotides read TGTGCCAGCAGCTCCTTAACAGGGGCTAGGGGGGAGCAGTACTTC.

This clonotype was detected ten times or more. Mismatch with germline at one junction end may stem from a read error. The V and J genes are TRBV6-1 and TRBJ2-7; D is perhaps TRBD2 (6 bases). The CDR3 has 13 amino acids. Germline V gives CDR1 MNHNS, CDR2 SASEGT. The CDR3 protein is CASSRTGAYEQYF. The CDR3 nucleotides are TGCGCCAGCAGCAGGACGGGAGCCTACGAGCAGTACTTC.

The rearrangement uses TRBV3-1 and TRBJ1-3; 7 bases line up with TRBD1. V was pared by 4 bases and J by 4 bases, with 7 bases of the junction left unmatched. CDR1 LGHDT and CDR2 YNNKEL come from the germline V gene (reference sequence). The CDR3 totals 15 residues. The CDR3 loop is CASSRVTGSGNTIYF. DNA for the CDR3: TGTGCCAGCAGCCGCGTGACAGGGTCCGGAAACACCATATATTTT. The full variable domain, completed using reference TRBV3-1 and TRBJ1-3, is DTAVSQTPKYLVTQMGNDKSIKCEQNLGHDTMYWYKQDSKKFLKIMFSYNNKELIINETVPNRFSPKSPDKAHLNLHINSLELGDSAVYFCASSRVTGSGNTIYFGEGSWLTVV.

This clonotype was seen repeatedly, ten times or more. Here the CDR3 reads CASSYSRSSYEQYF. The CDR3 DNA reads as TGTGCCAGCAGTTACTCAAGGAGCTCCTACGAGCAGTACTTC. The rearrangement joins TRBV6-6 to TRBJ2-7, with D uncertain. Trimming cost V 0 bases and J 0 bases, with 6 bases left between them. The CDR3 has 14 amino acids. Germline loops: CDR1 MNHNY, CDR2 SVGAGI (reference sequence).

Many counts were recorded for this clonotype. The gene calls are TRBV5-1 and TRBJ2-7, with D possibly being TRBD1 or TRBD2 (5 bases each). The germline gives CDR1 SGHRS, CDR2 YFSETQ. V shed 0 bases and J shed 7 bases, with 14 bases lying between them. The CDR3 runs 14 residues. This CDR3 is CASSLDTPGLEQYF. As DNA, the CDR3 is TGCGCCAGCAGCTTGGACACCCCGGGGCTTGAGCAGTACTTC.

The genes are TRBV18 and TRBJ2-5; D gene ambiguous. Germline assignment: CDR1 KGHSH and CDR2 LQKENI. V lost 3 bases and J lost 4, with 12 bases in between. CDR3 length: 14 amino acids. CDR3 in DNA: TGTGCCAGCTCACCCTCGGCCAAAGGAGAGACCCAGTACTTC. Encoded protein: CASSPSAKGETQYF.

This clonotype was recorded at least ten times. CDR3 DNA: TGTGCCAGCAGCCCACAAGGGGATACGCAGTATTTT. It codes for CASSPQGDTQYF. The rearrangement links TRBV7-9 to TRBJ2-3; D ambiguous. The CDR3 totals 12 residues. The germline CDR1 and CDR2 sequences are SEHNR and FQNEAQ (reference sequence). Trimming left V 5 bases short and J 6 bases short, with 9 bases between.

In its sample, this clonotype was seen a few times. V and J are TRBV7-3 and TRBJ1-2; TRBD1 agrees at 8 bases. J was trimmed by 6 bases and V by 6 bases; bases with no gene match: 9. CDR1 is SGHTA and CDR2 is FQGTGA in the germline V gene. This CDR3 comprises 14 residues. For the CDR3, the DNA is TGTGCCAGCAGTTACGGACAGGGACGCCATGGCTACACCTTC. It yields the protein CASSYGQGRHGYTF.

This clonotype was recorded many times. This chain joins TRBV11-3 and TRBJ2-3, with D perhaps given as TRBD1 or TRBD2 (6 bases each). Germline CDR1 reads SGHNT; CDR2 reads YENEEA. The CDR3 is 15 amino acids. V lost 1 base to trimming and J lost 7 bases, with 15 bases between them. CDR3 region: CASSLAKGGIYTQYF. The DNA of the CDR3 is TGTGCCAGCAGCTTAGCCAAGGGGGGAATTTATACGCAGTATTTT.

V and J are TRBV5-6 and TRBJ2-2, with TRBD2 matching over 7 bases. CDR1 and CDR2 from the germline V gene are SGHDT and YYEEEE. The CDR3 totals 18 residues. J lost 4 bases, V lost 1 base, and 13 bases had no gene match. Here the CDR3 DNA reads TGTGCCAGCAGCTTGTTTATGGGCGGGAGTAGGTCCACCGGGGAGCTGTTTTTT. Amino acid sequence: CASSLFMGGSRSTGELFF. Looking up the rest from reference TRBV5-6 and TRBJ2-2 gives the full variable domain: DAGVTQSPTHLIKTRGQQVTLRCSPKSGHDTVSWYQQALGQGPQFIFQYYEEEERQRGNFPDRFSGHQFPNYSSELNVNALLLGDSALYLCASSLFMGGSRSTGELFFGEGSRLTVL.

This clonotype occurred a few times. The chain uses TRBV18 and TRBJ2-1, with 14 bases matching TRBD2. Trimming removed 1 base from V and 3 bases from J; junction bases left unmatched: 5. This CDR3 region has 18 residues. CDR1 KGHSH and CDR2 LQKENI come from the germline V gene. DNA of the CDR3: TGTGCCAGCTCACCACGGGGACTAGCGGGAGCCCTCTACAATGAGCAGTTCTTC. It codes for CASSPRGLAGALYNEQFF.

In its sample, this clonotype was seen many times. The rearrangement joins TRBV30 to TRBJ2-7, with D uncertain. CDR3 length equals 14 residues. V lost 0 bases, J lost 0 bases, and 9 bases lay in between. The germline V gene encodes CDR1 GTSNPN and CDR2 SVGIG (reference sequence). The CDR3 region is CAWSVLGFSYEQYF. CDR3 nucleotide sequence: TGTGCCTGGAGTGTACTGGGTTTCTCCTACGAGCAGTACTTC.

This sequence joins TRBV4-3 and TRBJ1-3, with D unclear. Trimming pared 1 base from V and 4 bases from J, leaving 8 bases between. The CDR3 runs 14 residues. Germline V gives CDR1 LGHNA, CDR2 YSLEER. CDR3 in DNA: TGCGCCAGCAGCCAAGCCCGCTCGGGAAACACCATATATTTT. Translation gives CASSQARSGNTIYF.

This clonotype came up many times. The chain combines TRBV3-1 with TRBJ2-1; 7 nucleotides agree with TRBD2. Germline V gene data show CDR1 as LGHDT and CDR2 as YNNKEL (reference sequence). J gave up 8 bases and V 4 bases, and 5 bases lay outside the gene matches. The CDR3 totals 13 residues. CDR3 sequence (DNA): TGTGCCAGCAGCCGACCGACTAGCCATGAGCAGTTCTTC. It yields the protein CASSRPTSHEQFF.

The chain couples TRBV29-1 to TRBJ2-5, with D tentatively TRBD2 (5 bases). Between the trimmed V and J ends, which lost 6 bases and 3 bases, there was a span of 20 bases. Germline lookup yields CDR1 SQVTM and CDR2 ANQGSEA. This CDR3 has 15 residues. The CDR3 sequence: CSVPFVRDFKETQYF. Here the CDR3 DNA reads TGCAGCGTCCCCTTTGTCCGGGATTTTAAAGAGACCCAGTACTTC. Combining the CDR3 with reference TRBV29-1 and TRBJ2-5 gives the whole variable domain SAVISQKPSRDICQRGTSLTIQCQVDSQVTMMFWYRQQPGQSLTLIATANQGSEATYESGFVIDKFPISRPNLTFSTLTVSNMSPEDSSIYLCSVPFVRDFKETQYFGPGTRLLVL.

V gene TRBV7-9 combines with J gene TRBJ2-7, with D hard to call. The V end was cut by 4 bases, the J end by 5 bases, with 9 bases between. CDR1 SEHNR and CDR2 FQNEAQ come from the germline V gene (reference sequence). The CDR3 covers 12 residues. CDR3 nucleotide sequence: TGTGCCAGCAGCTCCCCTAGGAACGAGCAGTACTTC. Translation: CASSSPRNEQYF.

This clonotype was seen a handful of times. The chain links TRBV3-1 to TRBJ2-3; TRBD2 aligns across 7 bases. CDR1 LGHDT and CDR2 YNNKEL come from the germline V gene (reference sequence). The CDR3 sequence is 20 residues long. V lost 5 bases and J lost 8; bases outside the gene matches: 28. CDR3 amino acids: CASSAKDINLRDPKRGTQYF. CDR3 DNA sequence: TGTGCCAGCAGCGCCAAAGATATTAATCTGCGGGATCCGAAGCGGGGTACGCAGTATTTT.

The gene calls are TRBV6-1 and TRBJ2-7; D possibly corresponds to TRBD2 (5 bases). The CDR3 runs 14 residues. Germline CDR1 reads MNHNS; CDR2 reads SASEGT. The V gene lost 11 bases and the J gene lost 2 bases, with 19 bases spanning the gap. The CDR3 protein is CACHLAGNPYEQYF. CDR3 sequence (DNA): TGTGCCTGCCATTTAGCCGGGAATCCCTACGAGCAGTACTTC.

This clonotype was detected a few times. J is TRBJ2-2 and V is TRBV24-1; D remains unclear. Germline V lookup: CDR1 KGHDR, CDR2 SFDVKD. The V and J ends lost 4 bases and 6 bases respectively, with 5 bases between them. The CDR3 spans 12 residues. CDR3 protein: CATSDPPGELFF. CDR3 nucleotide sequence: TGTGCCACCAGTGACCCCCCCGGGGAGCTGTTTTTT.

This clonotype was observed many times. The CDR3 region is CAISERQGAYNEQFF. In nucleotides, the CDR3 is TGTGCCATCAGTGAGCGTCAGGGGGCCTACAATGAGCAGTTCTTC. The chain has TRBV10-3 and TRBJ2-1; 7 nucleotides match TRBD1. The CDR3 sequence is 15 residues long. The J segment lost 2 bases and the V segment lost 2 bases, leaving 3 bases of the junction unmatched. Germline CDR1 reads ENHRY; CDR2 reads SYGVKD.